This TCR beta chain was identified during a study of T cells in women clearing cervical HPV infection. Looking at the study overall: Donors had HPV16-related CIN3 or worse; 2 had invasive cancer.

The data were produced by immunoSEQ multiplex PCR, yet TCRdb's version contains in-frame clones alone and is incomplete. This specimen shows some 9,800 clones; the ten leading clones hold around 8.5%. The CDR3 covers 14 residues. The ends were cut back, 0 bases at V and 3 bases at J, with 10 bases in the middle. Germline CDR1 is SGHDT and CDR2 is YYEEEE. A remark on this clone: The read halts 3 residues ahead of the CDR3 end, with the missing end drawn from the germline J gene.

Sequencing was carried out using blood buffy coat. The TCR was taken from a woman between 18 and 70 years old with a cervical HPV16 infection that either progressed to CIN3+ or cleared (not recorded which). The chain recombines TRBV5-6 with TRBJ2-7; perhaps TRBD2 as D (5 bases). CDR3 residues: CASSLDRGNYEQYF. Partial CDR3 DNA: TGTGCCAGCAGCTTGGACCGGGGTAACTACGAG.